These T cell receptor beta chains were read from a single sample in a study of PD-1 blockade in classical Hodgkin lymphoma. Only in-frame clones appear in the TCRdb table, and some are missing; sequencing was by immunoSEQ multiplex PCR. The data contain tens of thousands of clones, around 87% of them singletons. The input for sequencing was peripheral blood mononuclear cells (PBMCs), taken at baseline. These receptors all come from a human donor with classical Hodgkin lymphoma. The CDR3 runs from the conserved cysteine through the conserved F or W. The order of the fields is J gene, D gene, clone size, V gene, CDR3 DNA, CDR3 protein. D genes are given only for firm matches. Clone size is given for some rows only: seen once, a few or many times, or a class if the clone is expanded.

TRBJ2-5 | . | . | TRBV5-6 | TGTGCCAGCAGCGGGGAAGGGGAGACCCAGTACTTC | CASSGEGETQYF
TRBJ2-7 | . | . | TRBV18 | TGTGCCAGCTCGAGGGGGGTGTCCGACGAGCAGTACTTC | CASSRGVSDEQYF
TRBJ2-3 | . | . | TRBV7-2 | TGTGCCAGCAGCGCCCCCCCCGGCACAGATACGCAGTATTTT | CASSAPPGTDTQYF
TRBJ1-5 | . | once | TRBV28 | TGTGCCAGCAGTTTGGGGGCTCAGGACTATCGGCCCCAGCATTTT | CASSLGAQDYRPQHF
TRBJ1-1 | . | once | TRBV19 | TGTGCCAGTAGTATTATCGCAGAAAACACTGAAGCTTTCTTT | CASSIIAENTEAFF
TRBJ1-6 | . | . | TRBV23-1 | TGCGCCAGCAGTCCGGAGGAGGGAGAAAGATCACCCCTCCACTTT | CASSPEEGERSPLHF
TRBJ2-5 | . | once | TRBV21-1 | TGTGCCAGCAGCCCCCGGGGGGTTCAAGAGACCCAGTACTTC | CASSPRGVQETQYF
TRBJ1-1 | . | . | TRBV18 | TGTGCCAGCTCACCGATGATTGTTTCCATGAACACTGAAGCTTTCTTT | CASSPMIVSMNTEAFF
TRBJ1-3 | . | . | TRBV5-1 | TGCGCCAGCAGCTTCTCTCCAGGGCAACTCTCTGGAAACACCATATATTTT | CASSFSPGQLSGNTIYF
TRBJ2-7 | TRBD1 | . | TRBV27 | TGTGCCAGCAGTTGGACAGGGGCCTACGAGCAGTACTTC | CASSWTGAYEQYF
TRBJ2-1 | TRBD2 | . | TRBV12-5 | TGTGCTAGTGGAAAGACTAGCGGGAGGTACAATGAGCAGTTCTTC | CASGKTSGRYNEQFF
TRBJ2-2 | . | . | TRBV5-1 | TGCGCCAGCAGCTTGCCGCGGGTCGACACCGGGGAGCTGTTTTTT | CASSLPRVDTGELFF
TRBJ2-7 | . | . | TRBV29-1 | TGCAGCGTTGGCCCACGAAATATCTACGAGCAGTACTTC | CSVGPRNIYEQYF
TRBJ2-7 | . | . | TRBV5-1 | TGCGCCAGCAGCTTCGGGACCTCAGCCTACGAGCAGTACTTC | CASSFGTSAYEQYF
TRBJ2-7 | TRBD1 | once | TRBV6-6 | TGTGCCAGCAGTTACCGGCGACAGGGCCTCTACGAGCAGTACTTC | CASSYRRQGLYEQYF
TRBJ1-2 | . | once | TRBV10-3 | TGTGCCAGCAGTGGAAGCGGCTATGGCTACACCTTC | CASSGSGYGYTF
TRBJ1-1 | . | . | TRBV5-4 | TGTGCCAGCAGGAAAACAGACGGGCAGTCTGAAGCTTTCTTT | CASRKTDGQSEAFF
TRBJ2-5 | TRBD2 | few | TRBV7-8 | TGTGCCAGCAGCCGGACTAGCTGGGAAGAGACCCAGTACTTC | CASSRTSWEETQYF
TRBJ2-3 | TRBD1 | . | TRBV29-1 | TGCAGCGTTGGAGCTGCCGGGACAGGGGGCACAGATACGCAGTATTTT | CSVGAAGTGGTDTQYF
TRBJ2-7 | . | . | TRBV6-5 | TGTGCCAGCAGTTACTCGAAACAGGGAACATACGAGCAGTACTTC | CASSYSKQGTYEQYF
TRBJ1-1 | . | . | TRBV6-5 | TGTGCCAGCAGCGTAACGATAAACACTGAAGCTTTCTTT | CASSVTINTEAFF
TRBJ2-1 | . | few | TRBV4-1 | TGCGCCAGCAGCCAAGTTTGGGGGGCCTGGAATGAGCAGTTCTTC | CASSQVWGAWNEQFF
TRBJ2-1 | TRBD1 | once | TRBV7-1 | TGTGCCAGCAGCTCCGGGACAGGGAGGTACAATGAGCAGTTCTTC | CASSSGTGRYNEQFF
TRBJ2-7 | TRBD2 | . | TRBV5-4 | TGTGCCAGCAGCTTGAGGACTAGCGGGAGCTCCGAGCAGTACTTC | CASSLRTSGSSEQYF
TRBJ2-6 | . | . | TRBV21-1 | TGTGCCAGACAGGAGAACTCTGGGGCCAACGTCCTGACTTTC | CARQENSGANVLTF
TRBJ2-5 | . | once | TRBV21-1 | TGTGCCAGCAGCAAAACGTCCGGGGGGAGGGTCCAAGAGACCCAGTACTTC | CASSKTSGGRVQETQYF
TRBJ2-5 | . | few | TRBV4-3 | TGCGCCAGCAGCCAAGGAGATAGGGAGACCCAGTACTTC | CASSQGDRETQYF
TRBJ2-2 | . | . | TRBV28 | TGTGCCAGCAGTGGGAGCACCGGGGAGCTGTTTTTT | CASSGSTGELFF
TRBJ2-3 | TRBD2 | . | TRBV5-4 | TGTGCCAGCAGCTTGGGACTAGCGGGGGGGGTTGGAAAAGATACGCAGTATTTT | CASSLGLAGGVGKDTQYF
TRBJ1-1 | . | . | TRBV11-1 | TGTGCCAGCAGCCTAGGTACTGAAGCTTTCTTT | CASSLGTEAFF
TRBJ2-2 | TRBD2 | . | TRBV11-2 | TGTGCCAGCAGCTTAGTTTTAGCGGGCACCGGGGAGCTGTTTTTT | CASSLVLAGTGELFF
TRBJ1-2 | . | . | TRBV6-5 | TGTGCCAGCAGTCCGCTTGACGGTGCTAACTATGGCTACACCTTC | CASSPLDGANYGYTF
TRBJ1-5 | . | . | TRBV29-1 | TGCAGCGTTGGAGGCCTACAGGAAAATCAGCCCCAGCATTTT | CSVGGLQENQPQHF
TRBJ1-1 | . | . | TRBV6-5 | TGTGCCAGCAGATCCTACACTGAAGCTTTCTTT | CASRSYTEAFF
TRBJ2-1 | TRBD1 | . | TRBV7-2 | TGTGCCAGCACCCCTGAGGGGGCTACATGGCAGTTCTTC | CASTPEGATWQFF
TRBJ2-5 | TRBD2 | . | TRBV9 | TGTGCCAGCAGCGCCGGGACTAGCGGTTTAATAAAAGAGACCCAGTACTTC | CASSAGTSGLIKETQYF
TRBJ2-3 | . | few | TRBV7-6 | TGTGCCAGCAGCTTAGTTGCAGATACGCAGTATTTT | CASSLVADTQYF
TRBJ2-1 | . | . | TRBV5-4 | TGTGCCAGCAGCCGTTTGGGGAGCTCCTACAATGAGCAGTTCTTC | CASSRLGSSYNEQFF